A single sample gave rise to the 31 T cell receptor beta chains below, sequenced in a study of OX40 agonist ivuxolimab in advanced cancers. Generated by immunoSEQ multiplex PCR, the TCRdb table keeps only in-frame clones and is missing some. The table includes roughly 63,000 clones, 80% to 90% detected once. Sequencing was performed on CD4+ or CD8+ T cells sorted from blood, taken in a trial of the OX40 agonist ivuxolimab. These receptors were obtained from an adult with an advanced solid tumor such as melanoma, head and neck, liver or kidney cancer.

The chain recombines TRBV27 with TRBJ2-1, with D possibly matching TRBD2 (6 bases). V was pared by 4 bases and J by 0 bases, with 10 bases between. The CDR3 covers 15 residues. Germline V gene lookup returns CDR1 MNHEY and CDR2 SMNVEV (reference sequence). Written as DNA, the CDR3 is TGTGCCAGCAGTTCTAGCGTTGGCTCCTACAATGAGCAGTTCTTC. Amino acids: CASSSSVGSYNEQFF.

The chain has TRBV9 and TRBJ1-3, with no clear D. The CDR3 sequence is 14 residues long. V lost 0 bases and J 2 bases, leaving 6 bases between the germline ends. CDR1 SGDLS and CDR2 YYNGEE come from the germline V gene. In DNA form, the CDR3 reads TGTGCCAGCAGCGTAGGGGGTACTGGAAACACCATATATTTT. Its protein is CASSVGGTGNTIYF.

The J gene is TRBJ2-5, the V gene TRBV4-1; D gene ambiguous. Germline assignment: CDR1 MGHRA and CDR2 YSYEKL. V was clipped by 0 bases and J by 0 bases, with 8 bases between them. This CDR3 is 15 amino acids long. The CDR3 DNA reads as TGCGCCAGCAGCCAAGACGGCCAGAACCAAGAGACCCAGTACTTC. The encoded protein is CASSQDGQNQETQYF.

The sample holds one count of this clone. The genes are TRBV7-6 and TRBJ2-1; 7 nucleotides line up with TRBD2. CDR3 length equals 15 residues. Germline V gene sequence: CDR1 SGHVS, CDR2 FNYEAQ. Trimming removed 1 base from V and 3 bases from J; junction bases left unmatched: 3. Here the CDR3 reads CASSLVASGYNEQFF. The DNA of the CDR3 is TGTGCCAGCAGCTTAGTTGCTAGCGGCTACAATGAGCAGTTCTTC.

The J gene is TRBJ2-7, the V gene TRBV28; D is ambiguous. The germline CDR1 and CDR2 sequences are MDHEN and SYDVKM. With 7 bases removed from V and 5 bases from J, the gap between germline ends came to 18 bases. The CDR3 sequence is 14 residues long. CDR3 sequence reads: CASIPNGASDEQYF. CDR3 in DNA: TGTGCCAGCATCCCGAACGGCGCCTCAGACGAGCAGTACTTC.

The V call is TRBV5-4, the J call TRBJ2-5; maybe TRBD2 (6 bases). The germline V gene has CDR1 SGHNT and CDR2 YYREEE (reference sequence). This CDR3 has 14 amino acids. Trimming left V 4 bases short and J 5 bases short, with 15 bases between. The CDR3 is CASSKGLRGETQYF. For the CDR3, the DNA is TGTGCCAGCAGCAAAGGACTCCGGGGGGAGACCCAGTACTTC.

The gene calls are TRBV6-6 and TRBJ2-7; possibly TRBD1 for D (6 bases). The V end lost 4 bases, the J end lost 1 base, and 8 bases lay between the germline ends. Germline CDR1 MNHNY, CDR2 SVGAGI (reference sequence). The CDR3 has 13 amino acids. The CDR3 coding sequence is TGTGCCAGCAGTTTAGGACAGTCCTACGAGCAGTACTTC. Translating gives CASSLGQSYEQYF.

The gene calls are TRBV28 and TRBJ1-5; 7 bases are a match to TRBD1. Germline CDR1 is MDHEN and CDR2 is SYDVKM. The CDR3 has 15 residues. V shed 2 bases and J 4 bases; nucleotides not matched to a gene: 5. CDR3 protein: CASSLPDRVNQPQHF. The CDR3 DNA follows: TGTGCCAGCAGTTTACCCGACAGGGTAAATCAGCCCCAGCATTTT.

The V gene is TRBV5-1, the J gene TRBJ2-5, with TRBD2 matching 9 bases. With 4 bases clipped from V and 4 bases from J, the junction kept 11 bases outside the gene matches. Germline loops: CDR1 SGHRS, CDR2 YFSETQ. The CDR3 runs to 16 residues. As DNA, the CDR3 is TGCGCCAGCAGCCGTATGGGTTCTAGCGGGACAGAGACCCAGTACTTC. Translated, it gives CASSRMGSSGTETQYF.

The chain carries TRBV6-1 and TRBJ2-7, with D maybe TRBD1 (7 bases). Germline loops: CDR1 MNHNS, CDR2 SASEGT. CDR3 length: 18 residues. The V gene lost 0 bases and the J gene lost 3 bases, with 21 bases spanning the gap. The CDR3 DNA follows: TGTGCCAGCAGTGAAGCCCCAAACTCGGCGGGACAGAGCTACGAGCAGTACTTC. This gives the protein CASSEAPNSAGQSYEQYF.

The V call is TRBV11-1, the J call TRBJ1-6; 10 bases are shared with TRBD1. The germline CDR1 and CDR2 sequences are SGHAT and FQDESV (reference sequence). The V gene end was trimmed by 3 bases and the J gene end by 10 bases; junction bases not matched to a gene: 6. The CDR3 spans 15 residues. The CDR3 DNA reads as TGTGCCAGCAGCTTGCTGACAGGGGGCGCGTCACCCCTCCACTTT. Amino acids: CASSLLTGGASPLHF.

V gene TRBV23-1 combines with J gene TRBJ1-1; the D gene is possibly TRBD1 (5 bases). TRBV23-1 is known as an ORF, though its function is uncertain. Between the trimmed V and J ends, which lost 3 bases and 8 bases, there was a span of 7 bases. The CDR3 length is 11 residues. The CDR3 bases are TGCGCCAGCAGTCATAGGACAGAAGCTTTCTTT. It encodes CASSHRTEAFF.

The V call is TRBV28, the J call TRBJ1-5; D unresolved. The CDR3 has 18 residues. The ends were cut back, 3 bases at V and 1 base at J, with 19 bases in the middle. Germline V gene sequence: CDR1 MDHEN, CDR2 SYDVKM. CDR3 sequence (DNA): TGTGCCAGCAGTTTCGATCTCAGGTCAGGTGGAAGCAATCAGCCCCAGCATTTT. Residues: CASSFDLRSGGSNQPQHF.

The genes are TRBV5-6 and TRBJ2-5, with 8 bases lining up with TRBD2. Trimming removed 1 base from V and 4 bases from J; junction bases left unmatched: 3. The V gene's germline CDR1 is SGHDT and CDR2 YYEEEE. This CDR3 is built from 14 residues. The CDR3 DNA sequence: TGTGCCAGCAGCTTGACGGGGGGGAGAGAGACCCAGTACTTC. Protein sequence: CASSLTGGRETQYF.

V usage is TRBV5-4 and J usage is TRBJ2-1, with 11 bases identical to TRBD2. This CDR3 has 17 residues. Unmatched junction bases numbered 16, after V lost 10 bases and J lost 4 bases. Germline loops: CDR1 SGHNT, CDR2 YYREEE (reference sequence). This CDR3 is CAFASRVAGGPYNEQFF. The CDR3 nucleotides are TGTGCCTTCGCGTCGCGGGTAGCGGGGGGGCCATACAATGAGCAGTTCTTC.

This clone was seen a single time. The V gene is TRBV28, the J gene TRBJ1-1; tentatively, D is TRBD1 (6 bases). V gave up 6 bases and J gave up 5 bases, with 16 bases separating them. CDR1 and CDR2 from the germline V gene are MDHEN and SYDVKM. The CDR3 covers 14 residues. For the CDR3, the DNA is TGTGCCAGCAGCCTAGGGGGGAAAGCTACTGAAGCTTTCTTT. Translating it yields CASSLGGKATEAFF.

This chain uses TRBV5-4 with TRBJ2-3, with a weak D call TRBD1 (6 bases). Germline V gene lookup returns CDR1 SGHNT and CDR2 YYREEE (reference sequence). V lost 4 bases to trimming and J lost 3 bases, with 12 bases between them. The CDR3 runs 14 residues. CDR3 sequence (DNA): TGTGCCAGCAGCCCGGACAGATCAACAGATACGCAGTATTTT. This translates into CASSPDRSTDTQYF.

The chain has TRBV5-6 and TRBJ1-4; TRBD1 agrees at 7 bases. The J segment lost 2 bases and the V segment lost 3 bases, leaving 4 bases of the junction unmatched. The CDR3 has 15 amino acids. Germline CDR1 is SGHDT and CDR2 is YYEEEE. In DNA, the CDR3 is TGTGCCAGCAGCTATACAGGGGAGACTAATGAAAAACTGTTTTTT. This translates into CASSYTGETNEKLFF.

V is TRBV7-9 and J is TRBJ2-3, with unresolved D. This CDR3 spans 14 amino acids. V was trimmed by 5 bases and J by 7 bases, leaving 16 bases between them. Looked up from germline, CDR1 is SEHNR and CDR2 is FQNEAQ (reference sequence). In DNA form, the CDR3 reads TGTGCCAGCAGCCCCCGTAGTTTGCACAATACGCAGTATTTT. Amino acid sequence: CASSPRSLHNTQYF.

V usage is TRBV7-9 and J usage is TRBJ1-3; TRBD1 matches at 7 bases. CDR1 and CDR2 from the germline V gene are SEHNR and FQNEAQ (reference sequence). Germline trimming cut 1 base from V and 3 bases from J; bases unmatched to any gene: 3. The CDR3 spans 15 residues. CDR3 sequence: CASSLDRGSGNTIYF. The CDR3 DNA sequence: TGTGCCAGCAGCTTAGACAGGGGAAGTGGAAACACCATATATTTT. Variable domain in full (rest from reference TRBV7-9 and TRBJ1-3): DTGVSQNPRHKITKRGQNVTFRCDPISEHNRLYWYRQTLGQGPEFLTYFQNEAQLEKSRLLSDRFSAERPKGSFSTLEIQRTEQGDSAMYLCASSLDRGSGNTIYFGEGSWLTVV.

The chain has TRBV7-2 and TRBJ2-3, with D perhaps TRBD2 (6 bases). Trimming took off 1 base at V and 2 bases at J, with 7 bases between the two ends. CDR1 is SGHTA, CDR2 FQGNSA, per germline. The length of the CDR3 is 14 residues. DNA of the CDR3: TGTGCCAGCAGCTTAGGGGAGGTCACAGATACGCAGTATTTT. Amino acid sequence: CASSLGEVTDTQYF.

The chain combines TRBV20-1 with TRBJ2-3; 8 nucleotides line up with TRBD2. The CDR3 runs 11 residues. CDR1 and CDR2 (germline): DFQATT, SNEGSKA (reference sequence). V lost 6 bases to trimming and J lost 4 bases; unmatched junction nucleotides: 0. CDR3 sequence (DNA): TGCAGTGCCGGGAGGGCAGATACGCAGTATTTT. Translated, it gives CSAGRADTQYF.

CDR3 bases: TGTGCCAGTAGACCGGGGCCCGACAACTATGGCTACACCTTC. Its protein is CASRPGPDNYGYTF. The chain uses TRBV19 and TRBJ1-2; D might be TRBD1 (5 bases). CDR1 and CDR2 (germline): LNHDA, SQIVND (reference sequence). The CDR3 extends over 14 amino acids. Deletions cut 6 bases from V and 2 bases from J, with 13 bases between.

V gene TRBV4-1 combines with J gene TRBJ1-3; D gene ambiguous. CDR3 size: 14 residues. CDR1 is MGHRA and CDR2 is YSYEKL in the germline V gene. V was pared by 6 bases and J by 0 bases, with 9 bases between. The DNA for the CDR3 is TGCGCCAGCAGTTCAAGTATCTCTGGAAACACCATATATTTT. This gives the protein CASSSSISGNTIYF.

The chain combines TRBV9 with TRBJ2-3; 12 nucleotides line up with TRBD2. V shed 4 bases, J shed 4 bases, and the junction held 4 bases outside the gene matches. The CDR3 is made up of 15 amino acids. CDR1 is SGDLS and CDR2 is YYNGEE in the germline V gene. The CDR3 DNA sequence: TGTGCCAGCAGCACTAGCGGGAGGAGCTCAGATACGCAGTATTTT. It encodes CASSTSGRSSDTQYF.

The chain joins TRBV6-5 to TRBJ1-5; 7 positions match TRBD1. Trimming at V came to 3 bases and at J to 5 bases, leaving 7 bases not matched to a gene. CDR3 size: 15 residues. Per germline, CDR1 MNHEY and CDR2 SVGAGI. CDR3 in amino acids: CASSYARGGHQPQHF. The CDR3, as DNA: TGTGCCAGCAGTTATGCCAGGGGGGGCCATCAGCCCCAGCATTTT.

The CDR3 DNA sequence: TGTGCCAGCAGTGGGGACAGCTACGAGCAGTACTTC. This translates into CASSGDSYEQYF. This chain joins TRBV5-4 and TRBJ2-7, with 7 bases fitting TRBD1. Trimming at V came to 5 bases and at J to 3 bases, leaving 2 bases not matched to a gene. The CDR3 consists of 12 residues. Germline CDR1 and CDR2: SGHNT and YYREEE (reference sequence).

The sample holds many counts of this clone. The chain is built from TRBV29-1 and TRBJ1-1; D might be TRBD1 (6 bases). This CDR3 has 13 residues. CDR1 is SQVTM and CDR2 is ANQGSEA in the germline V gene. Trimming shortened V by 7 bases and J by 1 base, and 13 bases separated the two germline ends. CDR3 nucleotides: TGCAGCGCTCAGGGAGGGGGGAACACTGAAGCTTTCTTT. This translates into CSAQGGGNTEAFF.

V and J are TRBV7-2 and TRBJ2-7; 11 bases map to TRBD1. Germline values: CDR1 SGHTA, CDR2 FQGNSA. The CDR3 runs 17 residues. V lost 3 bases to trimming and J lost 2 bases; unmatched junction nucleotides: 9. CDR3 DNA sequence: TGTGCCAGCAGCTTCACAGGAGGACAGGGGGCCCCCTACGAGCAGTACTTC. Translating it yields CASSFTGGQGAPYEQYF.

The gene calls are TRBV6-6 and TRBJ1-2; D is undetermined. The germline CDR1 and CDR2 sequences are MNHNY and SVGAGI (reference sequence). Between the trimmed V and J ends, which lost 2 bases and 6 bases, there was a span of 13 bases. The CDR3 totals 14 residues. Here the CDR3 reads CASSYQDRQDGYTF. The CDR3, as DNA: TGTGCCAGCAGTTACCAGGACCGCCAGGATGGCTACACCTTC.

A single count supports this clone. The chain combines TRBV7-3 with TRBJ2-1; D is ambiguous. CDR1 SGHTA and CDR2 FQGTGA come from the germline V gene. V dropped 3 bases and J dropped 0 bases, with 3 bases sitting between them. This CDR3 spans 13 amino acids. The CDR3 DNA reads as TGTGCCAGCAGCTTTGACTCCTACAATGAGCAGTTCTTC. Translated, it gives CASSFDSYNEQFF. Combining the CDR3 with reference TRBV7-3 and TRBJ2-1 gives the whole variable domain GAGVSQTPSNKVTEKGKYVELRCDPISGHTALYWYRQSLGQGPEFLIYFQGTGAADDSGLPNDRFFAVRPEGSVSTLKIQRTERGDSAVYLCASSFDSYNEQFFGPGTRLTVL.